Below are 5 T cell receptor beta chains sequenced from a single sample in a study of blood T cells in healthy people across ages. Together with a sample-barcoded 5' primer, a J-beta primer mix was included in a second PCR lasting roughly 6 to 12 cycles. TCRdb used MiXCR to reprocess the 5' RACE reads, holding one entry per CDR3 protein. The table includes fewer than 2 million distinct CDR3 sequences, 35% to 50% detected once. The sample comprised blood. These receptors came from a human donor in good health.

This clonotype appeared many times. J is TRBJ1-2 and V is TRBV6-1, with D possibly matching TRBD1 (5 bases). This CDR3 contains 14 residues. Germline values: CDR1 MNHNS, CDR2 SASEGT. Trimming took 0 bases from V and 6 from J, leaving 11 bases between them. CDR3 coding DNA: TGTGCCAGCAGTGAAGCGCGAGGGGCCGATGGCTACACCTTC. As protein: CASSEARGADGYTF.

This clonotype was recorded a few times. The chain joins TRBV12-3 or TRBV12-4 to TRBJ1-2; possibly TRBD1 for D (5 bases). Trimming removed 2 bases at V and 4 bases at J, with 14 bases between. The length of the CDR3 is 15 residues. CDR3 sequence (DNA): TGTGCCAGCAGTTTAAGTGACAGAAATAGCTATGGCTACACCTTC. Its protein product is CASSLSDRNSYGYTF.

The chain uses TRBV4-2 and TRBJ2-5; tentatively, D is TRBD1 or TRBD2 (5 bases each). The CDR3 extends over 16 amino acids. Germline assignment: CDR1 LGHNA and CDR2 YNFKEQ. V lost 5 bases and J lost 5, with 21 bases in between. Written as DNA, the CDR3 is TGTGCCAGCAGCGCCCGGGACCGATTCGATCTGGAGACCCAGTACTTC. Residues: CASSARDRFDLETQYF.

This clonotype was picked up a small number of times. V is TRBV4-2 and J is TRBJ2-5; D might be TRBD1 (5 bases). Trimming took off 5 bases at V and 5 bases at J, with 12 bases between the two ends. The germline gives CDR1 LGHNA, CDR2 YNFKEQ. CDR3 length: 13 amino acids. This CDR3 is CASSERTWETQYF. CDR3 in DNA: TGTGCCAGCAGCGAACGGACATGGGAGACCCAGTACTTC.

The rearrangement joins TRBV12-3 or TRBV12-4 to TRBJ1-5, with a possible D match to TRBD1 (5 bases). V lost 2 bases, J lost 4 bases, and 12 bases lay in between. This CDR3 is built from 15 residues. CDR3 residues: CASSLWQGVNQPQHF. Here the CDR3 DNA reads TGTGCCAGCAGTTTATGGCAGGGCGTAAATCAGCCCCAGCATTTT.